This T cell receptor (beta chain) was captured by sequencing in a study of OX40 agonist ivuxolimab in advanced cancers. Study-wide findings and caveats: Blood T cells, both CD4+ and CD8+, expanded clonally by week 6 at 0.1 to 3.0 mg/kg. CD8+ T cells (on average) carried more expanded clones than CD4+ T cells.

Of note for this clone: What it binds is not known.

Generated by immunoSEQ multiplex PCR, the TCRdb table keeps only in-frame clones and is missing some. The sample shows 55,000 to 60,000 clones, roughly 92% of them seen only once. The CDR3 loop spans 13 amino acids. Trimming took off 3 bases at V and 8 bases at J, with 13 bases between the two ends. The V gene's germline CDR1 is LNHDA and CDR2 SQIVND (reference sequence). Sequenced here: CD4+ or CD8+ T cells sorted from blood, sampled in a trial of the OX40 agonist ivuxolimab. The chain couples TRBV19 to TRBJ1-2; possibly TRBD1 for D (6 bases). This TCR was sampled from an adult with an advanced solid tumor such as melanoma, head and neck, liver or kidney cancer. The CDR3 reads CASSIHREEGYTF. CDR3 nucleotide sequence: TGTGCCAGTAGTATCCACAGGGAGGAGGGCTACACCTTC.